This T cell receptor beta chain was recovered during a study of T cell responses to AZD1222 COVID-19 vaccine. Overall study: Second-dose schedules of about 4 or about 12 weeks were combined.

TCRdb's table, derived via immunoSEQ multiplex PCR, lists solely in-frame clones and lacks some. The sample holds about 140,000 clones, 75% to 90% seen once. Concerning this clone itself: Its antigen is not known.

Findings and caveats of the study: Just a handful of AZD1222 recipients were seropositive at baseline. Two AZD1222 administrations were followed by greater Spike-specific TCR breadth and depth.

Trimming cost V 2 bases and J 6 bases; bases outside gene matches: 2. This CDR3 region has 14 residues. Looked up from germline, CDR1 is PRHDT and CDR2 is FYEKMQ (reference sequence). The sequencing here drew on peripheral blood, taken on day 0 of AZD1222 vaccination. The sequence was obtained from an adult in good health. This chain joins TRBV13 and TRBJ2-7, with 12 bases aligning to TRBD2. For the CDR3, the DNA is TGTGCCAGCAGCTTACGACTAGCGGGAGTCGAGCAGTACTTC. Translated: CASSLRLAGVEQYF.